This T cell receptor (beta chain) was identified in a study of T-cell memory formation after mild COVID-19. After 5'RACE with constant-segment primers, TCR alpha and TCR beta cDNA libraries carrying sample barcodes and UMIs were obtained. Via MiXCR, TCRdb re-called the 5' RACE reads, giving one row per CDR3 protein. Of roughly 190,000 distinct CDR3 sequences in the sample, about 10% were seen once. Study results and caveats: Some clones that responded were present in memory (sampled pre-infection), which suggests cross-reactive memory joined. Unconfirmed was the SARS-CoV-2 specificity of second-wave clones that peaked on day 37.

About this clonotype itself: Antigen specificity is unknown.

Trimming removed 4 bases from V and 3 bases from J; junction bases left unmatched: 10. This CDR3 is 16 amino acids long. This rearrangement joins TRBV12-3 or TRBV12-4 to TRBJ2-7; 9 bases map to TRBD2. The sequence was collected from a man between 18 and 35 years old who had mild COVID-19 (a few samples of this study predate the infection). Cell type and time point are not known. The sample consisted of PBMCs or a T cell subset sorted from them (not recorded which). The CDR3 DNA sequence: TGTGCCAGCAGTTCTCTAAGTAGCGGGGGACACTACGAGCAGTACTTC. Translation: CASSSLSSGGHYEQYF.